Below are 11 T cell receptor beta chains sequenced from a single sample in a study of blood T cell repertoires in COVID-19. Sequenced by immunoSEQ multiplex PCR; TCRdb stores in-frame clones only, minus some. The sample carries around 370,000 clones, 88% recorded once. Material for sequencing was PBMCs or T cells enriched from blood (not recorded which). These receptor sequences come from a young woman who had recovered from COVID-19.

The chain joins TRBV7-9 to TRBJ2-1; the D gene is possibly TRBD1 (6 bases). V shed 7 bases and J shed 0 bases, with 19 bases lying between them. Germline V CDR1 and CDR2: SEHNR, FQNEAQ (reference sequence). This CDR3 is built from 17 residues. The CDR3 region has the DNA TGTGCCAGCATTAACTGGCTAGGGGGACACTCCTACAATGAGCAGTTCTTC. It encodes CASINWLGGHSYNEQFF.

This sequence joins TRBV5-4 and TRBJ1-1; 7 nucleotides align to TRBD1. The CDR3 loop spans 17 amino acids. Germline V lookup: CDR1 SGHNT, CDR2 YYREEE (reference sequence). The trim removed 4 bases at V and 4 bases at J, leaving 16 bases unmatched. CDR3 in amino acids: CASSPTGLMGMATEAFF. The CDR3 DNA sequence: TGTGCCAGCAGCCCGACAGGGTTGATGGGCATGGCCACTGAAGCTTTCTTT. The full variable domain, with the rest looked up from reference TRBV5-4 and TRBJ1-1, is ETGVTQSPTHLIKTRGQQVTLRCSSQSGHNTVSWYQQALGQGPQFIFQYYREEENGRGNFPPRFSGLQFPNYSSELNVNALELDDSALYLCASSPTGLMGMATEAFFGQGTRLTVV.

This clone showed up just a few times. The CDR3 is CASSLGQVNTEAFF. For the CDR3, the DNA is TGTGCCAGCAGCCTAGGACAGGTTAACACTGAAGCTTTCTTT. V gene TRBV14 combines with J gene TRBJ1-1; 7 bases match TRBD1. The CDR3 is 14 amino acids. Trimming at V came to 4 bases and at J to 2 bases, leaving 4 bases not matched to a gene. Germline V lookup: CDR1 SGHDN, CDR2 FVKESK.

The gene calls are TRBV7-2 and TRBJ2-3; 9 positions agree with TRBD1. In germline, CDR1 is SGHTA, CDR2 FQGNSA. With V trimmed by 5 bases and J by 7 bases, 10 bases remained unmatched. The CDR3 extends over 15 amino acids. Here the CDR3 DNA reads TGTGCCAGCAGCGTCCGGGACAGGGTGGTGTATACGCAGTATTTT. This encodes CASSVRDRVVYTQYF.

The genes are TRBV10-1 and TRBJ2-1; 7 bases are shared with TRBD2. CDR1 and CDR2 (germline): WNHNN, SYGVQD (reference sequence). This CDR3 region has 16 residues. After removal of 3 bases from V and 4 bases from J, the junction contained 9 bases not matched to a gene. The CDR3: CASSEGASGIYNEQFF. CDR3 nucleotide sequence: TGCGCCAGCAGTGAAGGGGCTAGCGGAATTTACAATGAGCAGTTCTTC.

CDR3 in amino acids: CASSELRAGWTQPQHF. In DNA form, the CDR3 reads TGTGCCAGCAGTGAGTTAAGGGCAGGGTGGACTCAGCCCCAGCATTTT. J is TRBJ1-5 and V is TRBV2; D is perhaps TRBD1 (5 bases). V lost 3 bases and J 6 bases, leaving 18 bases between the germline ends. CDR3 size: 16 residues. CDR1 SNHLY and CDR2 FYNNEI come from the germline V gene.

This sequence joins TRBV6-1 and TRBJ2-7, with 9 nucleotides matching TRBD1. With V trimmed by 3 bases and J by 3 bases, 3 bases remained unmatched. The CDR3 extends over 14 amino acids. The germline V gene encodes CDR1 MNHNS and CDR2 SASEGT. The CDR3 DNA is TGTGCCAGCAGTGACCGGGACAGGGTCTACGAGCAGTACTTC. As protein: CASSDRDRVYEQYF.

V usage is TRBV9 and J usage is TRBJ2-3; 7 positions match TRBD2. Trimming removed 4 bases from V and 2 bases from J; junction bases left unmatched: 7. The germline V gene encodes CDR1 SGDLS and CDR2 YYNGEE. There are 15 residues in the CDR3. The CDR3 DNA sequence: TGTGCCAGCAGCACACCAGCGGGGTCCACAGATACGCAGTATTTT. This translates into CASSTPAGSTDTQYF.

V and J are TRBV7-9 and TRBJ2-2; 8 nucleotides agree with TRBD2. CDR3 length equals 15 residues. Germline V gene data show CDR1 as SEHNR and CDR2 as FQNEAQ (reference sequence). The V gene end was trimmed by 4 bases and the J gene end by 6 bases; junction bases not matched to a gene: 7. This CDR3 is CASSYGLAPSGELFF. As DNA, the CDR3 is TGTGCCAGCAGCTACGGACTAGCTCCCTCCGGGGAGCTGTTTTTT.

The chain uses TRBV7-6 and TRBJ2-1; 10 bases line up with TRBD2. The germline gives CDR1 SGHVS, CDR2 FNYEAQ. V gave up 4 bases and J gave up 3 bases; unmatched junction bases: 6. The CDR3 is made up of 16 amino acids. In nucleotides, the CDR3 is TGTGCCAGCAGCTGGACTAGCGGAAAACTCTACAATGAGCAGTTCTTC. It specifies CASSWTSGKLYNEQFF.

The chain joins TRBV28 to TRBJ2-7; 10 bases map to TRBD1. The CDR3 has 14 amino acids. Trimming at V came to 7 bases and at J to 3 bases, leaving 6 bases not matched to a gene. Looked up from germline, CDR1 is MDHEN and CDR2 is SYDVKM. The CDR3 sequence is CASTTGTGVYEQYF. The CDR3 nucleotides read TGTGCCAGCACCACCGGGACAGGGGTCTACGAGCAGTACTTC.